The 19 T cell receptor beta chains in this list originate from one sample, sequenced in a study of OX40 agonist ivuxolimab in advanced cancers. The method behind the library was the immunoSEQ multiplex PCR assay. Not all clones reach the TCRdb copy of this immuneACCESS table, which keeps in-frame sequences only. Checked studies attribute under half of the gap to unresolved V genes and leave the rest unexplained. The sample yields 15,000 to 20,000 clones; about 88% were counted once. The ten most abundant clones make up more than 13% of the sample. The source was CD4+ or CD8+ T cells sorted from blood, collected in a trial of the OX40 agonist ivuxolimab. The receptors come from an adult with an advanced solid tumor such as melanoma, head and neck, liver or kidney cancer.

The V call is TRBV4-3, the J call TRBJ2-7, with D perhaps TRBD2 (5 bases). The germline V and J ends were trimmed by 4 bases and 12 bases, with 19 bases remaining between them. This CDR3 spans 13 amino acids. Germline V gene sequence: CDR1 LGHNA, CDR2 YSLEER. CDR3 nucleotide sequence: TGCGCCAGCAGCCTAGGGATGGACTCAGTTTTGTACTTC. The encoded protein is CASSLGMDSVLYF.

This clone has a single count. The CDR3 sequence is CASRVAGVGNYEQYF. CDR3 nucleotides: TGTGCCAGCAGGGTAGCGGGAGTAGGAAACTACGAGCAGTACTTC. The chain uses TRBV6-5 and TRBJ2-7, with 9 bases aligning to TRBD2. The CDR3 has 15 amino acids. V shed 6 bases, J shed 3 bases, and the junction held 9 bases outside the gene matches. In germline, CDR1 is MNHEY, CDR2 SVGAGI.

This chain connects TRBV19 to TRBJ2-4; 8 nucleotides align to TRBD2. CDR3 length equals 14 residues. CDR1 and CDR2 (germline): LNHDA, SQIVND (reference sequence). With V trimmed by 9 bases and J by 7 bases, 11 bases remained unmatched. For the CDR3, the DNA is TGTGCCAGCTCTCTGGGCGGGGGGCCGAACATTCAGTACTTC. Protein product: CASSLGGGPNIQYF.

This chain joins TRBV5-1 and TRBJ2-3; 8 nucleotides align to TRBD1. The trim removed 6 bases at V and 6 bases at J, leaving 6 bases unmatched. The germline gives CDR1 SGHRS, CDR2 YFSETQ. The CDR3 spans 13 residues. The CDR3 nucleotides are TGCGCCAGCACCAGACAGGGGTCGGATACGCAGTATTTT. Translated: CASTRQGSDTQYF.

This clone was observed a handful of times. The chain carries TRBV5-1 and TRBJ1-1; 8 bases are shared with TRBD1. CDR1 is SGHRS, CDR2 YFSETQ, per germline. The CDR3 length is 14 residues. V gave up 3 bases and J gave up 4 bases; unmatched junction bases: 5. CDR3 residues: CASSSTGQGTEAFF. In nucleotides, the CDR3 is TGCGCCAGCAGCTCAACAGGACAGGGCACTGAAGCTTTCTTT.

This clone was counted a single time. The chain uses TRBV6-6 and TRBJ1-5, with unresolved D. This CDR3 has 15 amino acids. Germline V gene lookup returns CDR1 MNHNY and CDR2 SVGAGI (reference sequence). Between the trimmed V and J ends, which lost 6 bases and 2 bases, there was a span of 14 bases. CDR3 sequence reads: CASRSQEGGNQPQHF. In nucleotides, the CDR3 is TGTGCCAGCAGGTCTCAGGAGGGTGGCAATCAGCCCCAGCATTTT.

The V gene is TRBV27, the J gene TRBJ2-5; TRBD2 agrees at 8 bases. The J call may be wrong; the DNA end is better matched by TRBJ2-7. Germline-derived CDR1 and CDR2 are MNHEY and SMNVEV (reference sequence). The CDR3 covers 16 residues. The CDR3 DNA reads as TGTGCCAGCAGTTTTTCGTACGGGAGGGGGTCCTACGAGCAGTACTTC. Translating gives CASSFSYGRGSYEQYF.

This clone was found a few times. The CDR3 region has the DNA TGTGCCAGCAGCTTAGGCGCTATCCAGGGCCAGGAGTACGAGCAGTACTTC. Protein product: CASSLGAIQGQEYEQYF. This rearrangement joins TRBV11-1 to TRBJ2-7, with D perhaps matching TRBD1 (5 bases). The germline V gene has CDR1 SGHAT and CDR2 FQDESV (reference sequence). Deletions cut 1 base from V and 4 bases from J, with 20 bases between. This CDR3 region has 17 residues.

The chain carries TRBV28 and TRBJ2-1; 11 nucleotides align to TRBD2. V was pared by 5 bases and J by 6 bases, with 9 bases of the junction left unmatched. CDR1 and CDR2 from the germline V gene are MDHEN and SYDVKM. The CDR3 loop spans 16 amino acids. The CDR3 nucleotides read TGTGCCAGCAGTGGGGCCGGGACTAGCGGAGGCAATGAGCAGTTCTTC. It codes for CASSGAGTSGGNEQFF.

The V call is TRBV29-1, the J call TRBJ1-1; 8 nucleotides align to TRBD1. The CDR3 length is 12 residues. CDR1 SQVTM and CDR2 ANQGSEA come from the germline V gene. J lost 1 base, V lost 6 bases, and 1 base had no gene match. CDR3 sequence: CSVQGGNTEAFF. As DNA, the CDR3 is TGCAGCGTACAGGGGGGGAACACTGAAGCTTTCTTT.

V gene TRBV4-1 combines with J gene TRBJ2-5, with 9 bases fitting TRBD1. The DNA matches TRBJ2-7 better at its end, which makes the J call doubtful. Germline V gene lookup returns CDR1 MGHRA and CDR2 YSYEKL. The CDR3 is made up of 18 amino acids. The CDR3 bases are TGCGCCAGCAGCCAAATGATCCTTGTTGGGACAGGGCGGAACGAGCAGTACTTC. It codes for CASSQMILVGTGRNEQYF.

The rearrangement joins TRBV29-1 to TRBJ1-1, with 8 bases identical to TRBD1. From germline, CDR1 is SQVTM and CDR2 ANQGSEA. The CDR3 length is 13 residues. J lost 2 bases, V lost 7 bases, and 6 bases had no gene match. CDR3 nucleotides: TGCAGCGACGACAGGGGCTATAACACTGAAGCTTTCTTT. The encoded protein is CSDDRGYNTEAFF.

This sequence joins TRBV6-5 and TRBJ2-3; D remains unclear. Germline V lookup: CDR1 MNHEY, CDR2 SVGAGI. This CDR3 is built from 14 residues. Deletions cut 0 bases from V and 2 bases from J, with 6 bases between. The CDR3 protein is CASSYSGFTDTQYF. The DNA for the CDR3 is TGTGCCAGCAGTTACTCTGGGTTCACAGATACGCAGTATTTT.

The chain employs TRBV10-3 and TRBJ1-2, with 11 positions matching TRBD1. V trimming: 5 bases; J trimming: 8 bases; junction bases outside the gene matches: 10. Germline CDR1 ENHRY, CDR2 SYGVKD. The CDR3 length is 15 residues. The CDR3 region is CAISRGTGGRGGYTF. The CDR3 coding sequence is TGTGCCATCAGTCGGGGGACAGGGGGACGTGGCGGCTACACCTTC.

The chain carries TRBV7-2 and TRBJ2-1, with 7 bases lining up with TRBD2. Per the germline V gene, CDR1 is SGHTA and CDR2 is FQGNSA. The CDR3 is 16 amino acids. The V and J ends lost 5 bases and 7 bases, in that order; junction bases with no gene match: 14. CDR3 DNA sequence: TGTGCCAGCAGCCTCCAACCTGCGGGAGCTTCGAATGAGCAGTTCTTC. This codes for CASSLQPAGASNEQFF.

The chain couples TRBV6-5 to TRBJ1-5; D not resolved. CDR1 is MNHEY, CDR2 SVGAGI, per germline. The V and J ends lost 2 bases and 0 bases respectively, with 8 bases between them. The CDR3 spans 15 residues. This chain's CDR3 is CASSYTRGSNQPQHF. The CDR3 DNA sequence: TGTGCCAGCAGTTACACTCGGGGTAGCAATCAGCCCCAGCATTTT.

The chain employs TRBV29-1 and TRBJ1-2; tentative D call: TRBD1 (6 bases). V was clipped by 4 bases and J by 3 bases, with 12 bases between them. Germline CDR1 and CDR2: SQVTM and ANQGSEA. This CDR3 is built from 13 residues. The CDR3 loop is CSVVHHRDYGYTF. DNA for the CDR3: TGCAGCGTTGTACACCACAGGGACTATGGCTACACCTTC.

This clone was observed once. V gene TRBV9 combines with J gene TRBJ2-5; D is undetermined. Trimming removed 0 bases from V and 2 bases from J, with 8 bases in between. The CDR3 length is 14 residues. Germline V CDR1 and CDR2: SGDLS, YYNGEE. CDR3 amino acids: CASSVDSAQETQYF. The CDR3 bases are TGTGCCAGCAGCGTAGATTCAGCACAAGAGACCCAGTACTTC.

This chain connects TRBV18 to TRBJ1-5; 9 bases match TRBD1. This CDR3 is 14 amino acids long. Germline values: CDR1 KGHSH, CDR2 LQKENI. The V and J ends lost 6 bases and 5 bases, in that order; junction bases with no gene match: 5. CDR3: CASSRQGDDQPQHF. CDR3 bases: TGTGCCAGCTCGAGACAGGGGGATGATCAGCCCCAGCATTTT. The whole variable domain, remainder taken from reference TRBV18 and TRBJ1-5, is NAGVMQNPRHLVRRRGQEARLRCSPMKGHSHVYWYRQLPEEGLKFMVYLQKENIIDESGMPKERFSAEFPKEGPSILRIQQVVRGDSAAYFCASSRQGDDQPQHFGDGTRLSIL.